This TCR beta chain was retrieved from a study of technical replicates of blood from four donors (dated by TCRdb to 2017 to 2019). Libraries were constructed by the immunoSEQ multiplex PCR assay. TCRdb re-hosts the immuneACCESS table, in-frame sequences only. Its copies lack some clones; in the studies checked, an unresolved V gene accounts for under half of them, and the cause for the rest is not known. The sample table records under 75,000 clones; around 93% of these occur just once. 4.3% of the sample comes from the top ten. With regard to this clone: This receptor's antigen is unknown. No much larger clone exists at a distance of one base, and base qualities are not known.

The germline V gene yields SGHTA for CDR1 and FQGNSA for CDR2. Trimming costs V 7 bases and J 5 bases, and their ends lie 16 bases apart. There are 14 amino acids in the CDR3, from cysteine to phenylalanine inclusive. CDR3 DNA is the only sequence kept; it has 42 bases, read in frame from the first base. Here the chain combines TRBV7-2 and TRBJ2-3, and the D gene may be TRBD2, 7 bases matching. This TCR came from a human donor in good health. Some clones in this sample may be carry-over from other donors' samples. The sequencing sample was made of PBMCs. The CDR3 has the sequence CASNFRGAGDTQYF. The DNA is as follows: TGTGCCAGCAACTTCCGGGGGGCTGGAGATACGCAGTATTTT.